This record looks at one T cell receptor (beta chain) sequence and its context. At one end the junction does not follow the germline gene, possibly because of a read error. The sample is drawn from a study of breast tumors, draining lymph nodes, adjacent tissues. TCRdb reanalysed the multiplex PCR reads using MiXCR and keeps one entry per CDR3 protein. The top ten hold approximately 3.6% of the sample, which has over 200,000 distinct CDR3 sequences, under 40% seen once. Breast cancer patients provided tissue from their axillary draining lymph nodes. The sequenced material came from axillary lymph node tissue. This sequence originates from a female donor with breast cancer. Some clones in this sample may be carry-over from other donors' samples.

Written as DNA, the CDR3 is TGTGCCTGCAGCTTAAATCTGGCCGGGGCTCTCACAGATACGCAGTATTTT. Protein sequence: CACSLNLAGALTDTQYF. The rearrangement joins TRBV11-2 to TRBJ2-3, with D perhaps given as TRBD1 or TRBD2 (5 bases each). Germline-derived CDR1 and CDR2 are SGHAT and FQNNGV. This CDR3 spans 17 amino acids.